This TCR beta chain was documented in a study of technical replicates of blood from a handful of donors. Sequencing used immunoSEQ multiplex PCR; TCRdb keeps in-frame clones, though not all of them. The sample gives 65,000 to 80,000 clones, less than 99% of which show up once; around 0.22% is in the top ten. Trimming removed 2 bases at V and 1 base at J, with 8 bases between. The CDR3 extends over 14 amino acids. Germline V gene lookup returns CDR1 KGHSH and CDR2 LQKENI. The receptor comes from a human donor in good health. This chain links TRBV18 with TRBJ2-5; D is ambiguous. Sequencing input: T cells isolated from PBMCs. The CDR3 sequence is CASSPGQPQETQYF. For the CDR3, the DNA is TGTGCCAGCTCACCAGGGCAGCCCCAAGAGACCCAGTACTTC.